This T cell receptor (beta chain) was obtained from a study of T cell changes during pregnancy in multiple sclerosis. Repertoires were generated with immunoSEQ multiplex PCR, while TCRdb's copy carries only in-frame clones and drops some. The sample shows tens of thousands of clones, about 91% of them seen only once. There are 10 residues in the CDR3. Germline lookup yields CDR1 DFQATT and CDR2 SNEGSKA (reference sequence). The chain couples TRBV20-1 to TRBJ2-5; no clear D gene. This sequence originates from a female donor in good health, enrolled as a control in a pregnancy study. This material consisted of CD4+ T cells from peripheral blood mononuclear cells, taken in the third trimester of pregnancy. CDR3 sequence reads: CTALRETQYF. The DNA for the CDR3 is TGCACCGCCCTCCGGGAGACCCAGTACTTC.